Detailed here is one TCR beta chain. As yet, its antigen is unknown. Between the trimmed V and J ends, which lost 7 bases and 3 bases, there was a span of 13 bases. Looked up from germline, CDR1 is MDHEN and CDR2 is SYDVKM. The CDR3 loop spans 13 amino acids. Measured with immunoSEQ multiplex PCR; TCRdb has only the in-frame clones, and not every one. The sample includes about 69,000 clones, about 89% of them seen just once. This sample was included in a study of Tregs in tolerant kidney transplant recipients. Broader study findings: Validation in larger populations is needed because few patients were studied. Tolerant patients' donor-specific Tregs expanded beyond overall Tregs, suggesting antigen-driven growth.

The clonotype comes from a human donor who received a combined kidney and bone marrow transplant. This material consisted of CD4+ T cells from blood, taken before the transplant. J is TRBJ2-7 and V is TRBV28, with a weak D call TRBD1 (5 bases). In nucleotides, the CDR3 is TGTGCCAGCATTAAAGGGGATGGCTACGAGCAGTACTTC. Translated: CASIKGDGYEQYF.